This T cell receptor (beta chain) emerged from a study of blood T cell repertoires in COVID-19. About the research overall: Researchers got acute and convalescent COVID-19 samples from the United States, Italy and Spain. Sample material is recorded as cDNA or gDNA derived from T cells, B-cell-depleted T cells, or PBMCs.

In the original processing: Amplified reference gene primers provided the basis for estimating nucleated cell counts. Clones were sequenced by immunoSEQ multiplex PCR, and TCRdb holds only the in-frame ones, with some missing. Clonal size and the V and J genes are those of that table, whereas D and trimming came from the DNA. The sample gives tens of thousands of clones, around 84% of which show up once; 4% to 5.5% is in the top ten. With 6 bases removed from V and 4 bases from J, the gap between germline ends came to 12 bases. Germline CDR1 and CDR2: SQVTM and ANQGSEA. This CDR3 contains 12 residues.

The clonotype comes from a man aged 40-50 years with acute or convalescent COVID-19. This chain uses TRBV29-1 with TRBJ1-1, with D perhaps TRBD1 (6 bases). Input material: peripheral blood. CDR3 sequence reads: CSVRDTVTEAFF. CDR3 nucleotide sequence: TGCAGCGTGAGGGACACCGTCACTGAAGCTTTCTTT.